Listed below are T cell receptor beta chains from one sample, sequenced in a study of OX40 agonist ivuxolimab in advanced cancers. Clones were sequenced by immunoSEQ multiplex PCR, and TCRdb holds only the in-frame ones, with some missing. Of 100,000 or so clones listed, 86% are singletons. The material sequenced was CD4+ or CD8+ T cells sorted from blood, taken in a trial of the OX40 agonist ivuxolimab. These receptors came from an adult with an advanced solid tumor such as melanoma, head and neck, liver or kidney cancer. CDR3s leave out the opening cysteine and the closing phenylalanine or tryptophan.

V gene	J gene	CDR3 protein
TRBV11-3	TRBJ2-6	ASSAGQGVPGANVLT
TRBV6-1	TRBJ2-3	ASSEALRGTQY
TRBV23-1	TRBJ2-7	ASSQTSGRAYEQY
TRBV6-1	TRBJ2-3	ASRKQGADTQY
TRBV6-5	TRBJ2-1	ASSYSRLAGGYEQF
TRBV5-6	TRBJ2-5	ASRGNGLADQETQY
TRBV7-2	TRBJ2-1	ASSLGLVNEQF
TRBV13	TRBJ2-1	ASSRTSGRVYNEQF
TRBV30	TRBJ2-1	AWRRASRVPEQF
TRBV25-1	TRBJ1-2	ASSEFRDREGYT
TRBV5-1	TRBJ1-1	ASSSGAGTSRGEAF
TRBV28	TRBJ2-5	ASSTQGGRNQETQY
TRBV4-2	TRBJ2-2	ASSQGARQGTGELF
TRBV12-5	TRBJ2-5	ASGLEETQY
TRBV28	TRBJ2-5	ASSPTGGSGQTQY
TRBV10-3	TRBJ2-1	AISEMETSSNEQF
TRBV19	TRBJ2-7	ASSKLAGAPAYEQY
TRBV27	TRBJ2-7	ASSLRRLAGEQH
TRBV30	TRBJ2-5	AWSVTLETQY
TRBV5-1	TRBJ2-5	ASSSGTRQETQY
TRBV27	TRBJ2-3	ASSRTGTDTQY
TRBV7-3	TRBJ1-1	ASSLGENTEAF
TRBV10-2	TRBJ2-1	ASSDARGLAGGKKNNEQF
TRBV10-3	TRBJ2-1	AISGLADLGANEQF
TRBV13	TRBJ2-3	ASSYLTDTQY
TRBV15	TRBJ1-1	ATSRVALNTEAF
TRBV2	TRBJ1-1	ASTRTENTEAF
TRBV6-1	TRBJ2-3	ASSFGGAEDTQY
TRBV7-3	TRBJ1-1	ASSWGQDTEAF
TRBV9	TRBJ2-7	ASSAGDPYEQY
TRBV10-3	TRBJ1-5	AISEFVGGAGQPQH
TRBV27	TRBJ2-7	ASSQKIGRYEQY
TRBV28	TRBJ2-2	ASREEGLPF
TRBV29-1	TRBJ2-7	SVRGSSYEQY
TRBV20-1	TRBJ2-7	SASRGGEQY
TRBV11-2	TRBJ2-3	ASRVAGATDTQY
TRBV9	TRBJ2-3	ASSVERGVPPDTQY